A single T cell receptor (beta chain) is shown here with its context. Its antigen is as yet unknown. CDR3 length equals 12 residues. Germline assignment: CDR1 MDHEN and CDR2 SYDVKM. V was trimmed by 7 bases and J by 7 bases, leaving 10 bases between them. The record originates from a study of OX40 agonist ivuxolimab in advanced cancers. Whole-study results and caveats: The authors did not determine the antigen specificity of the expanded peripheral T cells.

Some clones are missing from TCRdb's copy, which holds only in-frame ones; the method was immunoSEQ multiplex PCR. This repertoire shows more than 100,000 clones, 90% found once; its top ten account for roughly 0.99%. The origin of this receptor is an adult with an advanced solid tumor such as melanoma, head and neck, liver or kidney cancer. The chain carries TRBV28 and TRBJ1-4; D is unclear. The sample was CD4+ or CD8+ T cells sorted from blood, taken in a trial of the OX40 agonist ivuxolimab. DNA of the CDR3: TGTGCCAGCAAAGGCGAACCTGAAAAACTGTTTTTT. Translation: CASKGEPEKLFF.